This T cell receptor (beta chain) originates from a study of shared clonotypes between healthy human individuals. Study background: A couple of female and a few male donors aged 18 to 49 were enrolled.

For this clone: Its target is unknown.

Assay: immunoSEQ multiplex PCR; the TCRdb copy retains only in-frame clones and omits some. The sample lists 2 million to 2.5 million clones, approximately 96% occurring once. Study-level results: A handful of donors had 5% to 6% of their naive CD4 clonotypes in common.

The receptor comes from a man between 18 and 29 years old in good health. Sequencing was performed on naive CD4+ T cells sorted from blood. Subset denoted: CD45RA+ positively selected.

The CDR3 DNA follows: TGTGCCAGCAGTTTAGTCGGTCGAGCGGGGATCCAAGAGACCCAGTACTTC. Amino acid sequence: CASSLVGRAGIQETQYF. The chain employs TRBV28 and TRBJ2-5; the match to TRBD2 covers 7 bases. V was clipped by 2 bases and J by 1 base; unmatched bases: 10. The CDR3 extends over 17 amino acids. CDR1 is MDHEN, CDR2 SYDVKM, per germline.